This TCR beta chain was sequenced in a study of T cells after yellow fever vaccination. The V end was cut by 2 bases, the J end by 6 bases, with 14 bases between. The CDR3 covers 15 residues. Germline values: CDR1 SGHAT, CDR2 FQNNGV. A single record per CDR3 protein comes from TCRdb applying MiXCR to the 5' RACE reads. The sample lists about 50,000 distinct CDR3 sequences, approximately 7.7% occurring once. This chain connects TRBV11-2 to TRBJ2-1, with D unclear. Sample: CD8+ T cells sorted from PBMCs, taken on the day of the first yellow fever vaccination. The origin of this receptor is a man aged 18-30 years who received the YFV17D yellow fever vaccine. This CDR3 reads CASSLTRMGANEQFF. As DNA, the CDR3 is TGTGCCAGCAGCTTAACACGGATGGGCGCCAATGAGCAGTTCTTC.